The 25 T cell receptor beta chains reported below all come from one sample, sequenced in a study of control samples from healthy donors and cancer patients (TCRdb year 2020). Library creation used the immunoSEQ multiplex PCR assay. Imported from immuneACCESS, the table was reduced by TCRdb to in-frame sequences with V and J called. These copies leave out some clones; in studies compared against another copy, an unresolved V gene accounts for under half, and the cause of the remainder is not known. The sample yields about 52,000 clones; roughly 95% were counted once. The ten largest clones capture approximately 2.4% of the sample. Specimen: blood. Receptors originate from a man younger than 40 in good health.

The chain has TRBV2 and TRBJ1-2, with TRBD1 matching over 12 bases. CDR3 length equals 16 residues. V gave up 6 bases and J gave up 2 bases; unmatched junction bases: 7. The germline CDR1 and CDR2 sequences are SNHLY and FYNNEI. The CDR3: CASSAAGQGANYGYTF. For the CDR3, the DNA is TGTGCCAGCAGCGCCGCGGGACAGGGGGCGAACTATGGCTACACCTTC.

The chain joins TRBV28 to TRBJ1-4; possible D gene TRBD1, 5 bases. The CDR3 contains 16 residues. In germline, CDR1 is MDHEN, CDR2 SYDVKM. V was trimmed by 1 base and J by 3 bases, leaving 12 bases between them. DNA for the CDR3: TGTGCCAGCAGTTTATTCCAGGGCTGGGCTAATGAAAAACTGTTTTTT. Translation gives CASSLFQGWANEKLFF. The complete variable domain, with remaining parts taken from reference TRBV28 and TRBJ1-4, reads DVKVTQSSRYLVKRTGEKVFLECVQDMDHENMFWYRQDPGLGLRLIYFSYDVKMKEKGDIPEGYSVSREKKERFSLILESASTNQTSMYLCASSLFQGWANEKLFFGSGTQLSVL.

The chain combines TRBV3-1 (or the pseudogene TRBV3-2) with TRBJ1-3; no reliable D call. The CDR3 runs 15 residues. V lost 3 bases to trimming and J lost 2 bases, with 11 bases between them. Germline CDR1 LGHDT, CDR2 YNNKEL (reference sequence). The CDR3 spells CASSQGRWTGNTIYF. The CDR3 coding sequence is TGTGCCAGCAGCCAGGGTAGGTGGACTGGAAACACCATATATTTT.

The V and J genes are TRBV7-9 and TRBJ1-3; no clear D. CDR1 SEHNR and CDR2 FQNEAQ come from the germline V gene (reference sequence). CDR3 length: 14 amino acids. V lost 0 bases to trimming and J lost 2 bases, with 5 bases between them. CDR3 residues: CASSLAAAGNTIYF. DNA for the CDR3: TGTGCCAGCAGCTTAGCGGCAGCTGGAAACACCATATATTTT. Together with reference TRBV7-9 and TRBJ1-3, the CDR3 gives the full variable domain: DTGVSQNPRHKITKRGQNVTFRCDPISEHNRLYWYRQTLGQGPEFLTYFQNEAQLEKSRLLSDRFSAERPKGSFSTLEIQRTEQGDSAMYLCASSLAAAGNTIYFGEGSWLTVV.

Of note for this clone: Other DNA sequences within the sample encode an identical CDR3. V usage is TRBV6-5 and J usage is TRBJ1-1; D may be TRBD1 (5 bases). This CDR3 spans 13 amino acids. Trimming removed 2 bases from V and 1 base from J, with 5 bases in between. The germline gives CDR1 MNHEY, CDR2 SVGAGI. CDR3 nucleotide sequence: TGTGCCAGCAGTTACAGGGGGAACACTGAAGCTTTCTTT. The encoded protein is CASSYRGNTEAFF.

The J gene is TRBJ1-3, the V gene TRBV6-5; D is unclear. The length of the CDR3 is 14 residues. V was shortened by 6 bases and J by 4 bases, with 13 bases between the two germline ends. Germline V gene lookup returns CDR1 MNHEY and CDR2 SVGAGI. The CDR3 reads CASRMATGGNTIYF. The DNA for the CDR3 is TGTGCCAGCAGGATGGCCACCGGAGGAAACACCATATATTTT.

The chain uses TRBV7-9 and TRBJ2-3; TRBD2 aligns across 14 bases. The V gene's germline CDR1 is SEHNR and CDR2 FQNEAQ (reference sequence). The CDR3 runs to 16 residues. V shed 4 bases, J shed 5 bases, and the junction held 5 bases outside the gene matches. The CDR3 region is CASSSGLAGVKDTQYF. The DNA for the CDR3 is TGTGCCAGCAGCTCGGGACTAGCGGGAGTGAAAGATACGCAGTATTTT.

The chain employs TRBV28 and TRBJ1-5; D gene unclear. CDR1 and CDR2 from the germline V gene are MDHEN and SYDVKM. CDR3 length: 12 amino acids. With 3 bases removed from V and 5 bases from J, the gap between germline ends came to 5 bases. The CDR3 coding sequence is TGTGCCAGCAGTTTGGGGTATCAGCCCCAGCATTTT. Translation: CASSLGYQPQHF.

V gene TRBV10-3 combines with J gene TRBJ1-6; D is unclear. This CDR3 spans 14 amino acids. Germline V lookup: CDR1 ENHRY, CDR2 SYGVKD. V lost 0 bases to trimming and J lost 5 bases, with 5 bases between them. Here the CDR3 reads CAISESRNNSPLHF. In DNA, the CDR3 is TGTGCCATCAGTGAGTCACGGAATAATTCACCCCTCCACTTT.

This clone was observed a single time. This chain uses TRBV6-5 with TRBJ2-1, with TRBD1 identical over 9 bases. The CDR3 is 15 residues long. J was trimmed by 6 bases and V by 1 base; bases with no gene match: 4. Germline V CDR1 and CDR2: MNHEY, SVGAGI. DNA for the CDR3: TGTGCCAGCAGTTACTTACAGGGGGCTGGCAATGAGCAGTTCTTC. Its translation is CASSYLQGAGNEQFF.

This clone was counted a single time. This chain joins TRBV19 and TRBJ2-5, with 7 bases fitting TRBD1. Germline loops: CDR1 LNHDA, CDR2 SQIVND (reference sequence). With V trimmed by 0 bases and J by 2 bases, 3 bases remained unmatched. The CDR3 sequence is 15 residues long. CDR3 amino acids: CASSIDWTGQETQYF. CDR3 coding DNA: TGTGCCAGTAGTATAGATTGGACAGGTCAAGAGACCCAGTACTTC.

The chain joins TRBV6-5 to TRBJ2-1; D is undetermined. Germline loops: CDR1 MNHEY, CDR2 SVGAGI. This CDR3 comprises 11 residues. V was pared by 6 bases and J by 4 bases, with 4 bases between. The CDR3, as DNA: TGTGCCAGCAGGCTATACAATGAGCAGTTCTTC. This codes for CASRLYNEQFF.

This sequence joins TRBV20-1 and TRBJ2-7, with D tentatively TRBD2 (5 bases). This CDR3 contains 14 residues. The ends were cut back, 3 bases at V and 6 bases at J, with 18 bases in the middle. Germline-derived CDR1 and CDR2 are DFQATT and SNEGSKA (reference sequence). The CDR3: CSASWSQEVGEQYF. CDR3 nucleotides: TGCAGTGCTAGTTGGTCCCAGGAGGTGGGCGAGCAGTACTTC.

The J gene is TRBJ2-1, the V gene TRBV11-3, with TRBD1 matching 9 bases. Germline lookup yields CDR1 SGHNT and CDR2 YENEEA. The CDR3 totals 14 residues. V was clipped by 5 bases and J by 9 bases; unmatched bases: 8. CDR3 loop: CASSPGTGWTEQFF. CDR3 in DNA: TGTGCCAGCAGCCCAGGGACAGGGTGGACTGAGCAGTTCTTC.

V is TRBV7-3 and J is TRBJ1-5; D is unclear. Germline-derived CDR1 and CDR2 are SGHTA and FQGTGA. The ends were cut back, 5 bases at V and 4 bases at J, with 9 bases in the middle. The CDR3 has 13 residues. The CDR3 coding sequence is TGTGCCAGCAGCCCTGACGGGAATCAGCCCCAGCATTTT. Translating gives CASSPDGNQPQHF.

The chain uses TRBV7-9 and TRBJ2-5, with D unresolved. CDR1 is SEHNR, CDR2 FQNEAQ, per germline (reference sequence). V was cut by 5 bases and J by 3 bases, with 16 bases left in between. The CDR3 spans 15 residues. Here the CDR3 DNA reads TGTGCCAGCAGCCTTTACTTGGCGACCGAAGAGACCCAGTACTTC. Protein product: CASSLYLATEETQYF. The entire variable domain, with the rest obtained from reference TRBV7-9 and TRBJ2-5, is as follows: DTGVSQNPRHKITKRGQNVTFRCDPISEHNRLYWYRQTLGQGPEFLTYFQNEAQLEKSRLLSDRFSAERPKGSFSTLEIQRTEQGDSAMYLCASSLYLATEETQYFGPGTRLLVL.

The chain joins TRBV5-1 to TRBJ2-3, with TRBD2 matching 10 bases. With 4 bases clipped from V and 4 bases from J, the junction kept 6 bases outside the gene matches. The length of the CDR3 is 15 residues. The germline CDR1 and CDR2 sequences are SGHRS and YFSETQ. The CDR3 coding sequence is TGCGCCAGCAGCCGGGGACTAGCGAGCGCAGATACGCAGTATTTT. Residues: CASSRGLASADTQYF.

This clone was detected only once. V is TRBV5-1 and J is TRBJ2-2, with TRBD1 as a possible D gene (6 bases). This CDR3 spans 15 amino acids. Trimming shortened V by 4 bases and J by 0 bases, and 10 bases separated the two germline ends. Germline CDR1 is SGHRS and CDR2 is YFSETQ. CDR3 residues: CASSQGTANTGELFF. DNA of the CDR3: TGCGCCAGCAGCCAGGGGACGGCGAACACCGGGGAGCTGTTTTTT.

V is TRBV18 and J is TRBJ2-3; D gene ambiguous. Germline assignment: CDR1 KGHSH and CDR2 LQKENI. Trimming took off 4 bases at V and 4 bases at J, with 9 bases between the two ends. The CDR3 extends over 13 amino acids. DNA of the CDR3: TGTGCCAGCTCACTAAACACCCCAGATACGCAGTATTTT. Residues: CASSLNTPDTQYF.

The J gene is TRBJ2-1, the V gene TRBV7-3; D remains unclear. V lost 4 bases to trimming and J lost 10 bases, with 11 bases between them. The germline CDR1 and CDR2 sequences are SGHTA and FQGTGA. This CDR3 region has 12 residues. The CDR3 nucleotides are TGTGCCAGCAGCTCCCCGTTGGGGGAGCAGTTCTTC. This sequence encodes CASSSPLGEQFF.

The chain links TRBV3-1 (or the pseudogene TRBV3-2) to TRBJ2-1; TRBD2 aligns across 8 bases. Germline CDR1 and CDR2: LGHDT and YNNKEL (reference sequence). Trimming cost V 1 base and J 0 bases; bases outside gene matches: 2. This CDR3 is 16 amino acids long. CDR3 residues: CASSQAGTSSYNEQFF. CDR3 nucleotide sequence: TGTGCCAGCAGCCAAGCCGGGACTAGCTCCTACAATGAGCAGTTCTTC.

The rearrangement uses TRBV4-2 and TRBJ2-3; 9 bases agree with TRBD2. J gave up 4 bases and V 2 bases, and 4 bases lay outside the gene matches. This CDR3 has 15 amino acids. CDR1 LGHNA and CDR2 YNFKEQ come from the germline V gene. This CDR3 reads CASSQMAGGPDTQYF. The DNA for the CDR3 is TGTGCCAGCAGCCAAATGGCGGGAGGGCCAGATACGCAGTATTTT.

In DNA form, the CDR3 reads TGTGCCAGCACGGACGACCACGAGCAGTACTTC. Protein: CASTDDHEQYF. The V and J genes are TRBV19 and TRBJ2-7; D remains unclear. The CDR3 is made up of 11 amino acids. With 9 bases removed from V and 5 bases from J, the gap between germline ends came to 11 bases. The germline V gene encodes CDR1 LNHDA and CDR2 SQIVND (reference sequence).

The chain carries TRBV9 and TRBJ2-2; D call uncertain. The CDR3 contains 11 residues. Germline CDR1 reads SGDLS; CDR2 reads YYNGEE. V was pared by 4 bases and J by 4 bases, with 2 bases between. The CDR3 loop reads CASSSTGELFF. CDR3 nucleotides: TGTGCCAGCAGCTCCACCGGGGAGCTGTTTTTT.

The CDR3 here is CASSPLAGARTDTQYF. DNA of the CDR3: TGTGCCAGCAGCCCGCTTGCAGGGGCTAGGACAGATACGCAGTATTTT. J is TRBJ2-3 and V is TRBV28; possible D gene TRBD1, 6 bases. CDR3 length: 16 amino acids. The V end was cut by 6 bases, the J end by 3 bases, with 19 bases between. Germline CDR1 is MDHEN and CDR2 is SYDVKM.